The 7 T cell receptor beta chains below all came from one sample that was sequenced in a study of blood T cell repertoires in COVID-19 (dated by TCRdb to the early 2020s). The method was the immunoSEQ multiplex PCR assay. Here the immuneACCESS table is served through TCRdb, limited to in-frame sequences with V and J called. Missing clones are a known gap in these copies; in checked studies unresolved V genes cover under half, and the rest lacks a known reason. For this sample there are some 300,000 clones; around nine tenths appear just once. The ten top clones hold 2% to 2.5% of the sample. The specimen sequenced was PBMCs or T cells enriched from blood (not recorded which). The source is a woman aged 60-70 years in a cohort exposed to, infected with or recovered from COVID-19 (not recorded which).

The chain recombines TRBV5-4 with TRBJ2-1, with a weak D call TRBD1 (8 bases). CDR3 length: 15 amino acids. The V and J ends lost 4 bases and 6 bases respectively, with 17 bases between them. Germline V gives CDR1 SGHNT, CDR2 YYREEE (reference sequence). CDR3 DNA: TGTGCCAGCAGCCTGCGACAGGGGAGGGGCAATGAGCAGTTCTTC. Encoded protein: CASSLRQGRGNEQFF.

The CDR3 bases are TGTGCCAGCAGTGAAGCGACTAGCAATGACTACGAGCAGTACTTC. Its protein is CASSEATSNDYEQYF. This sequence joins TRBV2 and TRBJ2-7, with 7 bases identical to TRBD2. The CDR3 has 15 amino acids. Germline CDR1 is SNHLY and CDR2 is FYNNEI. The trim removed 0 bases at V and 3 bases at J, leaving 5 bases unmatched.

The rearrangement links TRBV28 to TRBJ1-6; D gene unclear. Germline-derived CDR1 and CDR2 are MDHEN and SYDVKM. Between the trimmed V and J ends, which lost 5 bases and 11 bases, there was a span of 19 bases. CDR3 length: 15 residues. CDR3: CASSPTHRRTTPLHF. The CDR3 DNA reads as TGTGCCAGCAGTCCAACACACCGGAGAACTACACCCCTCCACTTT.

This chain links TRBV13 with TRBJ2-3; the D is unclear. Looked up from germline, CDR1 is PRHDT and CDR2 is FYEKMQ (reference sequence). CDR3 length: 15 amino acids. The V and J ends lost 5 bases and 1 base respectively, with 13 bases between them. The CDR3: CASSLIPEGTDTQYF. The CDR3 DNA reads as TGTGCCAGCAGCCTAATACCCGAAGGCACAGATACGCAGTATTTT.

The rearrangement joins TRBV5-4 to TRBJ2-1; TRBD1 might be the D (6 bases). V was shortened by 2 bases and J by 6 bases, with 15 bases between the two germline ends. This CDR3 comprises 15 residues. Germline values: CDR1 SGHNT, CDR2 YYREEE (reference sequence). Here the CDR3 DNA reads TGTGCCAGCAGCTTAGTTGGGGGCTTGGGCAATGAGCAGTTCTTC. Amino acids: CASSLVGGLGNEQFF.

The genes are TRBV10-3 and TRBJ2-3, with 11 bases that match TRBD2. Germline V gives CDR1 ENHRY, CDR2 SYGVKD. The V segment lost 5 bases and the J segment 4 bases; nucleotides outside the gene matches: 5. The CDR3 covers 15 residues. In nucleotides, the CDR3 is TGTGCCATCAGTACTAGCGGGGGACTCTCAGATACGCAGTATTTT. Its translation: CAISTSGGLSDTQYF.

The genes are TRBV24-1 and TRBJ2-1; 9 bases match TRBD1. The ends lost 10 bases at V and 3 bases at J; junction bases unmatched: 6. This CDR3 has 14 amino acids. Per the germline V gene, CDR1 is KGHDR and CDR2 is SFDVKD. The CDR3 sequence: CATRPGQGYNEQFF. The CDR3 DNA sequence: TGTGCCACGAGACCGGGACAGGGCTACAATGAGCAGTTCTTC.